These 6 T cell receptor beta chains were sequenced from one sample in a study of beta chain features in type 1 diabetes. As every portion of the isolated RNA was reverse transcribed, the sequencing read expressed TCRB transcripts. Clones were sequenced by immunoSEQ multiplex PCR, and TCRdb holds only the in-frame ones, with some missing. The sample records fewer than 650,000 clones, about 16% being singletons. The sample consisted of naive CD4+ T cells from blood. The receptors were gathered from a man aged 18 to 30 in good health.

This clone was detected only a few times. The V and J genes are TRBV5-6 and TRBJ1-3; 9 nucleotides align to TRBD1. The ends lost 4 bases at V and 9 bases at J; junction bases unmatched: 8. CDR1 is SGHDT and CDR2 is YYEEEE in the germline V gene. The CDR3 totals 14 residues. The DNA for the CDR3 is TGTGCCAGCAGCAGGGACAGGGTCGGAGGCACCATATATTTT. This gives the protein CASSRDRVGGTIYF.

V is TRBV7-2 and J is TRBJ2-1; 8 positions match TRBD2. J was trimmed by 4 bases and V by 4 bases; bases with no gene match: 3. CDR1 SGHTA and CDR2 FQGNSA come from the germline V gene. This CDR3 is built from 14 residues. CDR3 nucleotides: TGTGCCAGCAGCTCTAGCGGGTTGTACAATGAGCAGTTCTTC. Translating gives CASSSSGLYNEQFF.

This rearrangement joins TRBV6-5 to TRBJ2-6; D unresolved. The CDR3 consists of 15 residues. Germline CDR1 reads MNHEY; CDR2 reads SVGAGI. V lost 2 bases, J lost 1 base, and 6 bases lay in between. The CDR3 spells CASSYRQSGANVLTF. CDR3 DNA sequence: TGTGCCAGCAGTTACCGCCAGTCTGGGGCCAACGTCCTGACTTTC.

There are a few counts of this clone. The chain links TRBV10-3 to TRBJ2-2; D tentatively fits TRBD1 or TRBD2 (6 bases each). The CDR3 consists of 16 residues. The V end lost 3 bases, the J end lost 7 bases, and 18 bases lay between the germline ends. Germline CDR1 and CDR2: ENHRY and SYGVKD. CDR3 bases: TGTGCCATCAGTGACTCACGTTGGGGGGCTGACGGGGAGCTGTTTTTT. Translated, it gives CAISDSRWGADGELFF.

This clone has only one observation. V and J are TRBV18 and TRBJ1-2, with 7 bases aligning to TRBD1. This CDR3 has 13 amino acids. Germline V lookup: CDR1 KGHSH, CDR2 LQKENI. Losses at the gene ends were 5 bases for V and 7 bases for J; bases not matched to a gene: 7. The CDR3 DNA is TGTGCCAGCTCAGGCGACAGGGCCTCTGGCTACACCTTC. Translation: CASSGDRASGYTF.

This clone appeared a few times. V usage is TRBV4-3 and J usage is TRBJ1-2; 8 positions agree with TRBD1. This CDR3 region has 18 residues. V was pared by 4 bases and J by 4 bases, with 17 bases of the junction left unmatched. The germline V gene has CDR1 LGHNA and CDR2 YSLEER. The chain's CDR3 is CASSPNYIRQGSLYGYTF. The CDR3 bases are TGCGCCAGCAGCCCGAACTACATTAGACAGGGGAGTCTCTATGGCTACACCTTC.